These T cell receptor beta chains were read from a single sample in a study of control samples from healthy donors and cancer patients. Assay used: immunoSEQ multiplex PCR; TCRdb lists only in-frame clones, some missing. Of around 76,000 clones listed, 94% are singletons. The sequencing sample was made of blood. The receptors derive from a woman in her 40s in good health. Each CDR3 is given with its conserved first and last residue. D genes are given only for firm matches. Clone size is shown for a subset of rows, as once, few, many or a class of expanded clone.

TRBV29-1,TRBJ2-2,.,.,TGCAGCGTTGAAGCCCAAGGGCCAAACCGCGCTACCGGGGAGCTGTTTTTT,CSVEAQGPNRATGELFF
TRBV6-5,TRBJ2-7,.,.,TGTGCCAGCAGTTACTCGATGAGGGGGACCTACGAGCAGTACTTC,CASSYSMRGTYEQYF
TRBV29-1,TRBJ1-1,.,.,TGCAGCGTTGGATGGGAAGCTTTCTTT,CSVGWEAFF
TRBV2,TRBJ2-7,.,.,TGTGCCAGCAATGACCTCGGGGGTGGACTTAGATCCTACGAGCAGTACTTC,CASNDLGGGLRSYEQYF
TRBV9,TRBJ1-3,.,TRBD1,TGTGCCAGCAGCGTAGGGGGGGACAGGGCTGGAAACACCATATATTTT,CASSVGGDRAGNTIYF
TRBV28,TRBJ1-3,.,.,TGTGCCAGCAGTTTTCTGAGGACAGACGTTGGAAACACCATATATTTT,CASSFLRTDVGNTIYF
TRBV11-2,TRBJ2-1,.,.,TGTGCCAGCAGCTTAACGAGTAGCCGACCTTCCTACAATGAGCAGTTCTTC,CASSLTSSRPSYNEQFF
TRBV18,TRBJ2-1,.,.,TGTGCCAGCTCACCATACTCCAGCACGGATTACAATGAGCAGTTCTTC,CASSPYSSTDYNEQFF
TRBV6-1,TRBJ1-2,.,.,TGTGCCAGCAGTGAAGCCCCTATAGATGGCTACACCTTC,CASSEAPIDGYTF
TRBV28,TRBJ1-2,.,TRBD1,TGTGCCAGCACCCCCGGGACAGGGGGCGGCTGGTATGGCTACACCTTC,CASTPGTGGGWYGYTF
TRBV7-8,TRBJ2-3,.,.,TGTGCCAGCACTCGGATACCTAGCACAGATACGCAGTATTTT,CASTRIPSTDTQYF
TRBV7-2,TRBJ1-1,.,TRBD1,TGTGCCAGCAGCCTAGGGACAGGGGGCAGCACTGAAGCTTTCTTT,CASSLGTGGSTEAFF
TRBV4-3,TRBJ2-3,.,.,TGCGCCAGCAGCCATAGGGAGAGGGCAGATACGCAGTATTTT,CASSHRERADTQYF
TRBV12-3/TRBV12-4,TRBJ2-4,.,.,TGTGCCAGCAGTTTAGCAGGGGTTGGGGAACAGTACTTC,CASSLAGVGEQYF
TRBV9,TRBJ2-1,.,TRBD2,TGTGCCAGCAGCCCGCGGACTAGCGGGGTTACTTTCTACAATGAGCAGTTCTTC,CASSPRTSGVTFYNEQFF
TRBV6-4,TRBJ1-1,.,TRBD1,TGTGCCAGCAGACGGACAGGGGTAGGGAACACTGAAGCTTTCTTT,CASRRTGVGNTEAFF
TRBV19,TRBJ1-1,.,.,TGTGCCAGTAGTATAAGCCACCCGAACACTGAAGCTTTCTTT,CASSISHPNTEAFF
TRBV19,TRBJ2-7,.,.,TGTGCCAGTAGTATTAGGGCAGGGGCGGACGAGCAGTACTTC,CASSIRAGADEQYF
TRBV25-1,TRBJ2-7,.,.,TGTGCCAGCAGTGTGGGTAGGGAGATCGGCTACGAGCAGTACTTC,CASSVGREIGYEQYF
TRBV20-1,TRBJ2-7,.,TRBD1,TGCAGTGCTAGTCTCCGGGACAGGGCACCCTACGAGCAGTACTTC,CSASLRDRAPYEQYF
TRBV6-2/TRBV6-3,TRBJ1-6,.,.,TGTGCCAGCAGCTGGTGGGGGTGGCCCTCGGTGGCCCTCCACTTT,CASSWWGWPSVALHF
TRBV6-2/TRBV6-3,TRBJ2-1,once,TRBD1,TGTGCCAGCAGCCTAAGGAAGACAGGGGGCGCGGGAAATGAGCAGTTCTTC,CASSLRKTGGAGNEQFF
TRBV6-5,TRBJ2-3,.,TRBD1,TGTGCCAGCAGTACCCGGGACAGCCCCACAGATACGCAGTATTTT,CASSTRDSPTDTQYF
TRBV29-1,TRBJ1-1,.,.,TGCAGCGTTCTGAGGACTGAAGCTTTCTTT,CSVLRTEAFF
TRBV5-1,TRBJ1-2,.,.,TGCGCCAGCAGCTCTGGGGGAGCTAACTATGGCTACACCTTC,CASSSGGANYGYTF